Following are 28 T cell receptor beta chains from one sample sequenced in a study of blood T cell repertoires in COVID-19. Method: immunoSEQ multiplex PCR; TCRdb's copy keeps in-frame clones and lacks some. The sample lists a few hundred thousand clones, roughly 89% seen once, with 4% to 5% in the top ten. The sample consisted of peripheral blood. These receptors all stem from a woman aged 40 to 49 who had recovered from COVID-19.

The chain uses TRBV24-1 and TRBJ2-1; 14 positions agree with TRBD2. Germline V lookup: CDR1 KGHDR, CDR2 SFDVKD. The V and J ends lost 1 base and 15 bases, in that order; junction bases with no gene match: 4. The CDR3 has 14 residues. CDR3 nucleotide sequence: TGTGCCACCAGTGATTTCGGGACTAGCGGGAGACTGTTCTTC. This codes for CATSDFGTSGRLFF.

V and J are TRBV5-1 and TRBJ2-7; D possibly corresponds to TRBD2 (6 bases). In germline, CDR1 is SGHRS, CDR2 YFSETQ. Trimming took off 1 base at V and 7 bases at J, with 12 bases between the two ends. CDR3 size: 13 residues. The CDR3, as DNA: TGCGCCAGCAGCTTGACTGGGGCGGGGGAGCAGTACTTC. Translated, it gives CASSLTGAGEQYF. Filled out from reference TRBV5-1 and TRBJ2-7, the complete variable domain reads KAGVTQTPRYLIKTRGQQVTLSCSPISGHRSVSWYQQTPGQGLQFLFEYFSETQRNKGNFPGRFSGRQFSNSRSEMNVSTLELGDSALYLCASSLTGAGEQYFGPGTRLTVT.

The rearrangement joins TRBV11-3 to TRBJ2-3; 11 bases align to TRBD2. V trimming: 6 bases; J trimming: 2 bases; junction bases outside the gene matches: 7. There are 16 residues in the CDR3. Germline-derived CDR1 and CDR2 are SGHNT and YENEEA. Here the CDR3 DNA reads TGTGCCAGCAGTACCGGGACTAGCGGAAACACAGATACGCAGTATTTT. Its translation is CASSTGTSGNTDTQYF.

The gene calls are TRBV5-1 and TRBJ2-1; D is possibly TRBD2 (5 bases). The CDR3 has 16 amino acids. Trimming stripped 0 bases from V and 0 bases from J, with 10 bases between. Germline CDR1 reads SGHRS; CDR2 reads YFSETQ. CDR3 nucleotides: TGCGCCAGCAGCTTGGCCGGGGTGAGCTCCTACAATGAGCAGTTCTTC. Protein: CASSLAGVSSYNEQFF.

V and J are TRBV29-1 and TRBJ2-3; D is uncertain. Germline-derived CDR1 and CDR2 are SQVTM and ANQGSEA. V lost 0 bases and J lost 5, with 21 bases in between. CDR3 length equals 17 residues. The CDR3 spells CSVEDQNWNRAGDTQYF. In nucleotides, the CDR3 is TGCAGCGTTGAAGATCAGAATTGGAATCGAGCAGGAGATACGCAGTATTTT.

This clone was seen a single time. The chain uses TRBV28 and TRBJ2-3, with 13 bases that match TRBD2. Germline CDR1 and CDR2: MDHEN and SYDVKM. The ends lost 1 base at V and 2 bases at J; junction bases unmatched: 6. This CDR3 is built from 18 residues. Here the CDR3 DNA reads TGTGCCAGCAGTTTATTTAGCGGACTAGCGGGGGTCACAGATACGCAGTATTTT. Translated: CASSLFSGLAGVTDTQYF.

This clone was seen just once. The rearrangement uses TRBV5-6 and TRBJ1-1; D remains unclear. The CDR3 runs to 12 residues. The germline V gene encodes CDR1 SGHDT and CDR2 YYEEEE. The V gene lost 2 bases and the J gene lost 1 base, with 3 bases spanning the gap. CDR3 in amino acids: CASSFQNTEAFF. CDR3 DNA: TGTGCCAGCAGCTTCCAGAACACTGAAGCTTTCTTT.

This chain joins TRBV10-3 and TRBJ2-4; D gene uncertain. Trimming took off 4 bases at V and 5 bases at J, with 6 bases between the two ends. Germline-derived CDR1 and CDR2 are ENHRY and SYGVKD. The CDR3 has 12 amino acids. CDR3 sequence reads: CAISGQENIQYF. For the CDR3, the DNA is TGTGCCATCAGTGGGCAGGAAAACATTCAGTACTTC.

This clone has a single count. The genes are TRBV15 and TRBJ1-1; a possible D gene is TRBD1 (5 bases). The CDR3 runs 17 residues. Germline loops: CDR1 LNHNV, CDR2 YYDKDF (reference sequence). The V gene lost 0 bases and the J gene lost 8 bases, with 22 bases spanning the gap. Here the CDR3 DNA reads TGTGCCACCAGCAGAGATAGGAGCCAGGGCCCATCGGAGGAAGCTTTCTTT. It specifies CATSRDRSQGPSEEAFF.

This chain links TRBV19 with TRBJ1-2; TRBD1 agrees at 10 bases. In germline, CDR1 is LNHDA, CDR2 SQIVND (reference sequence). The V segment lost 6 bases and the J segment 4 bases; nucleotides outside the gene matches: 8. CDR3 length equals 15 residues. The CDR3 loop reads CASSPGQGSFYGYTF. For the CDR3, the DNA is TGTGCCAGTAGCCCGGGACAGGGGTCCTTCTATGGCTACACCTTC. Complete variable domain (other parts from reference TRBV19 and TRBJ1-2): DGGITQSPKYLFRKEGQNVTLSCEQNLNHDAMYWYRQDPGQGLRLIYYSQIVNDFQKGDIAEGYSVSREKKESFPLTVTSAQKNPTAFYLCASSPGQGSFYGYTFGSGTRLTVV.

The CDR3 DNA reads TGTGCCAGCAGCGAACAGGGAGATGGCTACACCTTC. It specifies CASSEQGDGYTF. The genes are TRBV5-4 and TRBJ1-2; TRBD1 might be the D (6 bases). Trimming pared 4 bases from V and 6 bases from J, leaving 10 bases between. Looked up from germline, CDR1 is SGHNT and CDR2 is YYREEE (reference sequence). The CDR3 totals 12 residues.

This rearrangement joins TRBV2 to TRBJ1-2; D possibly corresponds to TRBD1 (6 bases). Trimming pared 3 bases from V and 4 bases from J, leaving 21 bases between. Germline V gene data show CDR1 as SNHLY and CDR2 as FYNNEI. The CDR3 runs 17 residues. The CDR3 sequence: CASSEGGASLGGYGYTF. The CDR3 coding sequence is TGTGCCAGCAGTGAGGGGGGGGCTTCGCTCGGAGGCTATGGCTACACCTTC.

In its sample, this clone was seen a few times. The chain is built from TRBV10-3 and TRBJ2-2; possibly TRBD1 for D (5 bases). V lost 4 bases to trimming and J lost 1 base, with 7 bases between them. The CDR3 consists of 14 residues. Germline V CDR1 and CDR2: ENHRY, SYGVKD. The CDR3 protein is CAISAGQNTGELFF. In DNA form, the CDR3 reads TGTGCCATCAGTGCTGGACAGAACACCGGGGAGCTGTTTTTT.

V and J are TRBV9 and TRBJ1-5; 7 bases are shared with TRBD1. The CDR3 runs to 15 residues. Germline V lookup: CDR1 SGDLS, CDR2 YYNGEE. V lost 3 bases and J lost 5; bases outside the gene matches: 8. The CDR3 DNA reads TGTGCCAGCAGCGCCCATGGGACAGAAGATCAGCCCCAGCATTTT. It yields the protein CASSAHGTEDQPQHF.

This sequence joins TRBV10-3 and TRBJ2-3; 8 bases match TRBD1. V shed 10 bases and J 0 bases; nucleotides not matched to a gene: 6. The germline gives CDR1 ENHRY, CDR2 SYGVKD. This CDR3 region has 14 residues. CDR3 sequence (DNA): TGTGCCAGCACAGGGGGAGCTAGCACAGATACGCAGTATTTT. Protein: CASTGGASTDTQYF.

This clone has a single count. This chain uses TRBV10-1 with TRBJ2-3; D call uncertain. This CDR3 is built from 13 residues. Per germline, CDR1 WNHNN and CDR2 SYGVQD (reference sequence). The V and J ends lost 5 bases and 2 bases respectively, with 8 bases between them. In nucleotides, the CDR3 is TGCGCCAGCAGTCCCGGGTACACAGATACGCAGTATTTT. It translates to CASSPGYTDTQYF.

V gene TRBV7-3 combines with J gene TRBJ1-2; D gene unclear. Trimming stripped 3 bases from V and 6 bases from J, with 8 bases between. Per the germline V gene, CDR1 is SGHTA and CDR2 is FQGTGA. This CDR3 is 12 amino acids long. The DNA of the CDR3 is TGTGCCAGCAGCTTTGGAGGTGATGGCTACACCTTC. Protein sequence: CASSFGGDGYTF.

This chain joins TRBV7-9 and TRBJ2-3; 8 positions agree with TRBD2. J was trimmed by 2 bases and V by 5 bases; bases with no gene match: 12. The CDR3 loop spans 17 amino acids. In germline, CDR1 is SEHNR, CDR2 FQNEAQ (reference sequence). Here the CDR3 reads CASSLGPLAGFTDTQYF. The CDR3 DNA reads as TGTGCCAGCAGCCTAGGGCCCTTAGCGGGGTTCACAGATACGCAGTATTTT.

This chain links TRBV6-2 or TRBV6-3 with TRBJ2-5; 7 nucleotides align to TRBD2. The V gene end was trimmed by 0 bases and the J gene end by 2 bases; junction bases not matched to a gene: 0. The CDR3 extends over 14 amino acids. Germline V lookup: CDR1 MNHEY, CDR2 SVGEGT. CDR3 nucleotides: TGTGCCAGCAGTTACTCTAGCGGGCAAGAGACCCAGTACTTC. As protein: CASSYSSGQETQYF.

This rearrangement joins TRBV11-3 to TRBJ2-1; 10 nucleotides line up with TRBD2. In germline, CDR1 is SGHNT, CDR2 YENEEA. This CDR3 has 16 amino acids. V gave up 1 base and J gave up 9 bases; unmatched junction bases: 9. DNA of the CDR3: TGTGCCAGCAGCTTAGGGCTAGCGGGAGATAAGGGTGAGCAGTTCTTC. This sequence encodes CASSLGLAGDKGEQFF.

Here the CDR3 reads CASSLQGLGYNEQFF. DNA for the CDR3: TGTGCCAGCAGCCTACAGGGTTTGGGCTACAATGAGCAGTTCTTC. The chain employs TRBV28 and TRBJ2-1; D is perhaps TRBD1 (6 bases). Germline V gives CDR1 MDHEN, CDR2 SYDVKM. The CDR3 spans 15 residues. Trimming took off 6 bases at V and 3 bases at J, with 15 bases between the two ends.

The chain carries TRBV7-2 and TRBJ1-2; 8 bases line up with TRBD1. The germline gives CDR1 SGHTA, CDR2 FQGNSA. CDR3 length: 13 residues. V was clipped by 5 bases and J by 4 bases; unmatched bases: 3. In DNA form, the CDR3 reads TGTGCCAGCAGCGACAGGGGCGGCTATGGCTACACCTTC. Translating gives CASSDRGGYGYTF.

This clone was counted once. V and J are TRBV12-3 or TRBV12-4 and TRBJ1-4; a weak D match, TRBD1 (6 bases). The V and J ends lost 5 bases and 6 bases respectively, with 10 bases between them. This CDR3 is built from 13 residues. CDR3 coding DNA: TGTGCCAGCAGTCCAGGACAGCATGAAAAACTGTTTTTT. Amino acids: CASSPGQHEKLFF.

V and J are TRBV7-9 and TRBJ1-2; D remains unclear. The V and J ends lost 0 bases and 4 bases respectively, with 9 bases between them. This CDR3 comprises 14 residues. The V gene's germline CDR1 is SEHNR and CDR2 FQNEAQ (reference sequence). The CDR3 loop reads CASSLALPGYGYTF. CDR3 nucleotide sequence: TGTGCCAGCAGCTTAGCTCTGCCAGGCTATGGCTACACCTTC.

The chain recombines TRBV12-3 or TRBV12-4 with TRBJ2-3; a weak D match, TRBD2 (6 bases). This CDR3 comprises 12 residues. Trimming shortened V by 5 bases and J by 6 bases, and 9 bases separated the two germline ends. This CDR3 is CASSHSGDTQYF. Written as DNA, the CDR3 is TGTGCCAGCAGTCATAGCGGCGATACGCAGTATTTT.

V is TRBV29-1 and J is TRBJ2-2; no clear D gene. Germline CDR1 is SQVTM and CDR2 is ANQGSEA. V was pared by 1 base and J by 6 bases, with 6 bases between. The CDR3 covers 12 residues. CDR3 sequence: CSVEGDSGELFF. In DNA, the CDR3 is TGCAGCGTTGAAGGAGATTCCGGGGAGCTGTTTTTT.

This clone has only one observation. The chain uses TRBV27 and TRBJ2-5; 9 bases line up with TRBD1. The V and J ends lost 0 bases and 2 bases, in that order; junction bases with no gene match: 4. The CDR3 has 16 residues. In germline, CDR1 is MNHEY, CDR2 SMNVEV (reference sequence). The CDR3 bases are TGTGCCAGCAGTTTATCCGGACAGGGGCCGCAAGAGACCCAGTACTTC. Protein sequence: CASSLSGQGPQETQYF.

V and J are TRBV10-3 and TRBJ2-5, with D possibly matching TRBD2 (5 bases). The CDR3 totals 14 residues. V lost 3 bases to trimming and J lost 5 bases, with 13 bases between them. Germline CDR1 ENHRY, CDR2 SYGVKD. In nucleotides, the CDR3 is TGTGCCATCAGTGACACGGGGATGAAGGAGACCCAGTACTTC. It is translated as CAISDTGMKETQYF.